This T cell receptor (beta chain) was obtained from a study of CD8+ T cells in alopecia areata. About the study: It was oral tofacitinib, at 5 to 10 mg twice daily, that treated patients received. The study, taken as a whole, reports: Greater clonality was observed in lesional scalp samples, especially alopecia totalis/universalis, versus normal scalp. Patients shared TCRs less clearly than mice did, possibly for HLA-related reasons. Normal skin's resident alphabeta T cells are also sequenced in scalp samples.

Lesional scalp tissue (obtained by punch biopsy) and peripheral blood were collected from alopecia areata patients. Following extraction, RNA underwent reverse transcription to cDNA, which served as the sequencing template. Assay: immunoSEQ multiplex PCR; the TCRdb copy retains only in-frame clones and omits some. This table holds 15,000 to 17,000 clones, roughly 60% found once. This clone was counted between two and nine times. Its antigen remains unknown. Sequencing input: skin. This clonotype was sampled from a human donor with alopecia areata.

CDR3 loop: CASSSTSATSSYNEQFF. CDR3 DNA: TGTGCCAGCAGTTCGACTAGCGCGACGAGCTCCTACAATGAGCAGTTCTTC. This sequence joins TRBV27 and TRBJ2-1; TRBD2 aligns across 8 bases. Unmatched junction bases numbered 8, after V lost 4 bases and J lost 0 bases. The length of the CDR3 is 17 residues. Germline V gene sequence: CDR1 MNHEY, CDR2 SMNVEV (reference sequence).